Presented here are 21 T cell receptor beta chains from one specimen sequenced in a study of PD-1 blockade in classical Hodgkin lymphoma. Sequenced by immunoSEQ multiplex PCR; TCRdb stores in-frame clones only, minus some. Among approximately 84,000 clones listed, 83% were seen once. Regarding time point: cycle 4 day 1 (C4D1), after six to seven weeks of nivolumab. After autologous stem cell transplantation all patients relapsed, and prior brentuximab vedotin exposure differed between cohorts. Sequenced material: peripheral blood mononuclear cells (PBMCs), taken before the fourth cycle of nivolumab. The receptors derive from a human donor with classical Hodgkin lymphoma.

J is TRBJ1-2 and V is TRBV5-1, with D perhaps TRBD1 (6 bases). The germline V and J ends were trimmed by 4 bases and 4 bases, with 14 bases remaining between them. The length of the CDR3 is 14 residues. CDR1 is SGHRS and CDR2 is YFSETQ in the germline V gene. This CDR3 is CASSAPGQRYGYTF. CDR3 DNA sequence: TGCGCCAGCAGCGCCCCGGGACAACGCTATGGCTACACCTTC.

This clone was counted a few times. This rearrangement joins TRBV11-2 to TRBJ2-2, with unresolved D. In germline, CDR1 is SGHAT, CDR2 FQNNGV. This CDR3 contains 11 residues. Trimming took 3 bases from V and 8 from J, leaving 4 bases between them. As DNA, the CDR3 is TGTGCCAGCAGCTTTCCTGGGGAGCTGTTTTTT. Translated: CASSFPGELFF.

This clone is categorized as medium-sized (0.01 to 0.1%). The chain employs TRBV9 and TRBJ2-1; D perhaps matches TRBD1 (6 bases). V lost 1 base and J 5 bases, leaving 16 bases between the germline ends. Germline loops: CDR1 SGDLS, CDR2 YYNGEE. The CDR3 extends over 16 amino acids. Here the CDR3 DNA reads TGTGCCAGCAGCGTAAAGGGGGAGATCCCCCACAATGAGCAGTTCTTC. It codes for CASSVKGEIPHNEQFF.

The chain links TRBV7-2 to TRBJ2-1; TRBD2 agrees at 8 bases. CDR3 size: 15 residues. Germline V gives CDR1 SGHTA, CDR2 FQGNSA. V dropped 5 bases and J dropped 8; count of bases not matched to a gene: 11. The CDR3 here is CASSLAGTSEHEQFF. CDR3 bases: TGTGCCAGCAGCCTCGCCGGGACTAGTGAACATGAGCAGTTCTTC.

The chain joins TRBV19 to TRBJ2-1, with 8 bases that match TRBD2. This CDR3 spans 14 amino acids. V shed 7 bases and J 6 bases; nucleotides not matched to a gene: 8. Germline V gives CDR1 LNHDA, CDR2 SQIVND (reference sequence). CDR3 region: CASIGASGRNEQFF. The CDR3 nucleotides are TGTGCCAGTATTGGGGCTAGCGGGCGCAATGAGCAGTTCTTC.

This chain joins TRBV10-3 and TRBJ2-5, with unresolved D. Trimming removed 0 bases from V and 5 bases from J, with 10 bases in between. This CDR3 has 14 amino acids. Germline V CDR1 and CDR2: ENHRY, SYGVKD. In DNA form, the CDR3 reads TGTGCCATCAGTGAGTCGGTGGATGGGGAGACCCAGTACTTC. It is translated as CAISESVDGETQYF.

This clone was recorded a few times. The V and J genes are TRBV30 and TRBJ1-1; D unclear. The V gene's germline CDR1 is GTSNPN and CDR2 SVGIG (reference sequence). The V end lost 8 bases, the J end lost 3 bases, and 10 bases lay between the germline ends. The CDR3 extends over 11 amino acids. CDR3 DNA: TGTGCCACCTTCCGGGACACTGAAGCTTTCTTT. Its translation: CATFRDTEAFF. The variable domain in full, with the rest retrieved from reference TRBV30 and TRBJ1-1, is SQTIHQWPATLVQPVGSPLSLECTVEGTSNPNLYWYRQAAGRGLQLLFYSVGIGQISSEVPQNLSASRPQDRQFILSSKKLLLSDSGFYLCATFRDTEAFFGQGTRLTVV.

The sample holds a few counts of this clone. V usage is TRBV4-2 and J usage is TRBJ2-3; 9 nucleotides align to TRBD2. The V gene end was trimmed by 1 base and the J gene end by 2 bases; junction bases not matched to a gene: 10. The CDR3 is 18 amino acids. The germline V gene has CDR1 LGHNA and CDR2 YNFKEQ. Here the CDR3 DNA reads TGTGCCAGCAGCCAAGCCGCCCCGACTAGCGGATACACAGATACGCAGTATTTT. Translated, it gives CASSQAAPTSGYTDTQYF.

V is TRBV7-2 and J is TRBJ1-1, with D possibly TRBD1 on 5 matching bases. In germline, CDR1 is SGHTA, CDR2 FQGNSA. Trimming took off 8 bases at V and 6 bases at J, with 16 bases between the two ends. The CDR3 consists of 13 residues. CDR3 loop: CASRSQVWAEAFF. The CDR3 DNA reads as TGTGCCAGCCGTTCACAGGTTTGGGCTGAAGCTTTCTTT.

The CDR3 sequence: CASSLGTGGGWTEAFF. The CDR3 DNA reads TGTGCCAGCAGCTTGGGGACAGGGGGTGGATGGACTGAAGCTTTCTTT. The V call is TRBV5-4, the J call TRBJ1-1, with TRBD1 identical over 10 bases. The CDR3 extends over 16 amino acids. Germline CDR1 and CDR2: SGHNT and YYREEE (reference sequence). V was clipped by 0 bases and J by 5 bases; unmatched bases: 7.

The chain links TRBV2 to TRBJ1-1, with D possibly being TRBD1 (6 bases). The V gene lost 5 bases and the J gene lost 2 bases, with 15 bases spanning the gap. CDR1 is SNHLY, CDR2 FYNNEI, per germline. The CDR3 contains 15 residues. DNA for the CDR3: TGTGCCAGCAGTCCGATGGCGGGGGCCAACACTGAAGCTTTCTTT. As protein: CASSPMAGANTEAFF.

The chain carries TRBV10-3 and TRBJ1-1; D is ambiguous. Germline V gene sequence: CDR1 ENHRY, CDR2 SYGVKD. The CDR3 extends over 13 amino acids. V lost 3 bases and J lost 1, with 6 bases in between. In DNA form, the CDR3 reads TGTGCCATCAGTGACGGGTGGAACACTGAAGCTTTCTTT. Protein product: CAISDGWNTEAFF.

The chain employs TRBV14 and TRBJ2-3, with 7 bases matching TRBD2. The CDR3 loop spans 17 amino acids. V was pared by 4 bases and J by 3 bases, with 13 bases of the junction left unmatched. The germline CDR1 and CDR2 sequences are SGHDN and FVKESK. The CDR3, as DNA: TGTGCCAGCAGCCTACTTGAAGCGGGAACGGCAACAGATACGCAGTATTTT. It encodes CASSLLEAGTATDTQYF. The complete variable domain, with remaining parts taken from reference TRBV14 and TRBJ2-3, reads EAGVTQFPSHSVIEKGQTVTLRCDPISGHDNLYWYRRVMGKEIKFLLHFVKESKQDESGMPNNRFLAERTGGTYSTLKVQPAELEDSGVYFCASSLLEAGTATDTQYFGPGTRLTVL.

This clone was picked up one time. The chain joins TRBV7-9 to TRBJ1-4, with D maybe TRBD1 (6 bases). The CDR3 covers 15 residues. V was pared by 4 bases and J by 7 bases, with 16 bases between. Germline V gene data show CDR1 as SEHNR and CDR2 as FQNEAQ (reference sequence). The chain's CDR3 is CASSSAGARREKLFF. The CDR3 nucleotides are TGTGCCAGCAGCTCCGCAGGGGCCCGACGTGAAAAACTGTTTTTT.

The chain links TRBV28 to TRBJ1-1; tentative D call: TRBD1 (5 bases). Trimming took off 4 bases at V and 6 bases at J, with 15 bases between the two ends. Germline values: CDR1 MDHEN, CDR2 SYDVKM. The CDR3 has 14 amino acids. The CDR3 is CASSSVGGRAEAFF. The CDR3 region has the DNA TGTGCCAGCAGTTCCGTGGGGGGGAGGGCTGAAGCTTTCTTT.

For the CDR3, the DNA is TGCAGCGTTGGAGGTAGCGGGATCTACGAGCAGTACTTC. It translates to CSVGGSGIYEQYF. The chain uses TRBV29-1 and TRBJ2-7; 8 nucleotides match TRBD2. The CDR3 extends over 13 amino acids. The germline V gene has CDR1 SQVTM and CDR2 ANQGSEA. V was clipped by 4 bases and J by 3 bases; unmatched bases: 5.

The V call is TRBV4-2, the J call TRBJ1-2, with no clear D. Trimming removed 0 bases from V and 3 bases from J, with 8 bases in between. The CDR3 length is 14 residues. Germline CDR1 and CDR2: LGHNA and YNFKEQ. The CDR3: CASSQEPGYYGYTF. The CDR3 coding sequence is TGTGCCAGCAGCCAAGAACCGGGCTACTATGGCTACACCTTC.

CDR3 protein: CASSPAGTFTDEQFF. The DNA of the CDR3 is TGCGCCAGCAGCCCCGCAGGGACCTTCACGGATGAGCAGTTCTTC. This chain joins TRBV5-1 and TRBJ2-1; tentatively, D is TRBD1 or TRBD2 (5 bases each). The CDR3 spans 15 residues. The ends were cut back, 4 bases at V and 8 bases at J, with 19 bases in the middle. Germline CDR1 reads SGHRS; CDR2 reads YFSETQ. Full variable domain (outside the CDR3, taken from reference TRBV5-1 and TRBJ2-1): KAGVTQTPRYLIKTRGQQVTLSCSPISGHRSVSWYQQTPGQGLQFLFEYFSETQRNKGNFPGRFSGRQFSNSRSEMNVSTLELGDSALYLCASSPAGTFTDEQFFGPGTRLTVL.

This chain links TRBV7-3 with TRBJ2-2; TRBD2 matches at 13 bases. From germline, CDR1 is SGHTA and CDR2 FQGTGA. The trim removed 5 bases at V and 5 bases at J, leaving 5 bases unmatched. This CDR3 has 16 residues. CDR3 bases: TGTGCCAGCAGCAAACGACTAGCGGGAGGTACCGGGGAGCTGTTTTTT. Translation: CASSKRLAGGTGELFF.

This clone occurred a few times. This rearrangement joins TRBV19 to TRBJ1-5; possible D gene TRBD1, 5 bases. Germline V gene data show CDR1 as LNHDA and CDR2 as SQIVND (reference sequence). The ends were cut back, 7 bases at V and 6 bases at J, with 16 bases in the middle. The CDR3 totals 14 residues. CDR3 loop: CASTRQGGSQPQHF. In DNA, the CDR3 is TGTGCCAGTACCCGTCAGGGAGGAAGTCAGCCCCAGCATTTT.

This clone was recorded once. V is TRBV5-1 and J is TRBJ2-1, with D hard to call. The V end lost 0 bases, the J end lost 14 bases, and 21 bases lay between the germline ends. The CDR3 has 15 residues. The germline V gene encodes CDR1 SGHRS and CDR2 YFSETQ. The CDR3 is CASSLAVGGALKKFF. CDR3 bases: TGCGCCAGCAGCTTGGCGGTGGGCGGAGCCCTGAAAAAGTTCTTC.